A selection of T cell receptor beta chains follows, all from one sample in a study of T cells after posttransplantation cyclophosphamide. The data were produced by immunoSEQ multiplex PCR, yet TCRdb's version contains in-frame clones alone and is incomplete. This sample has fewer than 12,000 clones; approximately 89% occur once, and the top ten carry 27%. This specimen was CD4+ T cells sorted from PBMCs, taken after allogeneic stem cell transplant with posttransplant cyclophosphamide. These receptors came from a male patient aged 30 to 39 who received an allogeneic stem cell transplant from a related donor, was CMV-positive, and had acute GVHD only. Part of the T cells may come from the graft donor. CDR3s include the opening cysteine and the closing phenylalanine or tryptophan. D genes are given only for firm matches. Where a row states a size, it is once, few, many or the class of an expanded clone; other rows omit it.

CDR3 length: 15
V gene: TRBV18
J gene: TRBJ2-7
D gene: .
clone size: .
CDR3 DNA: TGTGCCAGCTCATCCTCGGACACCCAGGGCCACGAGCAGTACTTC
CDR3 protein: CASSSSDTQGHEQYF

CDR3 length: 16
V gene: TRBV27
J gene: TRBJ2-4
D gene: .
clone size: .
CDR3 DNA: TGTGCCAGCAGTTTATACGCGGGACTAGCCAAAAACATTCAGTACTTC
CDR3 protein: CASSLYAGLAKNIQYF

CDR3 length: 14
V gene: TRBV19
J gene: TRBJ1-5
D gene: .
clone size: once
CDR3 DNA: TGTGCCAGTAGTATAGCCCAGGGCAATCAGCCCCAGCATTTT
CDR3 protein: CASSIAQGNQPQHF

CDR3 length: 16
V gene: TRBV10-3
J gene: TRBJ1-1
D gene: .
clone size: .
CDR3 DNA: TGTGCCATCAGTTTAACTATGGGACACATGAACACTGAAGCTTTCTTT
CDR3 protein: CAISLTMGHMNTEAFF

CDR3 length: 15
V gene: TRBV4-2
J gene: TRBJ1-5
D gene: .
clone size: .
CDR3 DNA: TGTGCCAGCAGGCCTGAAACAGCTAGCAATCAGCCCCAGCATTTT
CDR3 protein: CASRPETASNQPQHF

CDR3 length: 15
V gene: TRBV9
J gene: TRBJ2-1
D gene: TRBD2
clone size: .
CDR3 DNA: TGTGCCAGCAGCAACAGCGGGGGAACCTACAATGAGCAGTTCTTC
CDR3 protein: CASSNSGGTYNEQFF

CDR3 length: 14
V gene: TRBV27
J gene: TRBJ1-6
D gene: .
clone size: .
CDR3 DNA: TGTGCCAGCAGTTTTACAGGGCTCAATTCACCCCTCCACTTT
CDR3 protein: CASSFTGLNSPLHF

CDR3 length: 11
V gene: TRBV7-9
J gene: TRBJ2-7
D gene: .
clone size: once
CDR3 DNA: TGTGCCAGCAGTTTAACAATCGAGCAGTACTTC
CDR3 protein: CASSLTIEQYF

CDR3 length: 14
V gene: TRBV6-5
J gene: TRBJ2-2
D gene: TRBD1
clone size: .
CDR3 DNA: TGTGCCAGCAGTGAACAGGGGGCGGCCGGGGAGCTGTTTTTT
CDR3 protein: CASSEQGAAGELFF

CDR3 length: 15
V gene: TRBV7-2
J gene: TRBJ2-2
D gene: .
clone size: .
CDR3 DNA: TGTGCCAGCAGCGCCTCGCAGTTGAACACCGGGGAGCTGTTTTTT
CDR3 protein: CASSASQLNTGELFF

CDR3 length: 21
V gene: TRBV6-1
J gene: TRBJ2-3
D gene: TRBD2
clone size: .
CDR3 DNA: TGTGCCAGCAGTGAAGCCCTCGCAGCGGGGGGCATACTATCTATCACAGATACGCAGTATTTT
CDR3 protein: CASSEALAAGGILSITDTQYF

CDR3 length: 14
V gene: TRBV29-1
J gene: TRBJ2-1
D gene: TRBD1
clone size: .
CDR3 DNA: TGCAGCGTTGGAGGACAGGAAAGAGGCAATGAGCAGTTCTTC
CDR3 protein: CSVGGQERGNEQFF

CDR3 length: 16
V gene: TRBV27
J gene: TRBJ2-4
D gene: TRBD1
clone size: once
CDR3 DNA: TGTGCCAGCAGTGGAGGGACAGGGGGTTTGAGAAACATTCAGTACTTC
CDR3 protein: CASSGGTGGLRNIQYF

CDR3 length: 16
V gene: TRBV5-4
J gene: TRBJ2-1
D gene: .
clone size: .
CDR3 DNA: TGTGCCAGCAGCTTGGGGATTGGAGGGTCTTACAATGAGCAGTTCTTC
CDR3 protein: CASSLGIGGSYNEQFF

CDR3 length: 15
V gene: TRBV18
J gene: TRBJ2-2
D gene: .
clone size: .
CDR3 DNA: TGTGCCAGCTCACCAGGGTCAGGGTCGGCCGGGGAGCTGTTTTTT
CDR3 protein: CASSPGSGSAGELFF

CDR3 length: 15
V gene: TRBV5-6
J gene: TRBJ2-1
D gene: TRBD2
clone size: .
CDR3 DNA: TGTGCCAGCGGACTAGCGGGGGGGCCGGGCAATGAGCAGTTCTTC
CDR3 protein: CASGLAGGPGNEQFF

CDR3 length: 12
V gene: TRBV5-8
J gene: TRBJ2-1
D gene: .
clone size: once
CDR3 DNA: TGTGCCAGCAGCCCTACGGGGTATGAGCAGTTCTTC
CDR3 protein: CASSPTGYEQFF

CDR3 length: 16
V gene: TRBV27
J gene: TRBJ1-5
D gene: .
clone size: once
CDR3 DNA: TGTGCCAGCAGTTTACAAGGGAGGGTGGGCAATCAGCCCCAGCATTTT
CDR3 protein: CASSLQGRVGNQPQHF

CDR3 length: 15
V gene: TRBV6-1
J gene: TRBJ1-2
D gene: TRBD1
clone size: .
CDR3 DNA: TGTGCCAGCAAACGGGGACAGGGGGAAGTCTATGGCTACACCTTC
CDR3 protein: CASKRGQGEVYGYTF

CDR3 length: 18
V gene: TRBV4-2
J gene: TRBJ2-5
D gene: TRBD2
clone size: .
CDR3 DNA: TGTGCCAGCAGCCAAGACCTTCGCGGCGGGGGGGCACAAGAGACCCAGTACTTC
CDR3 protein: CASSQDLRGGGAQETQYF

CDR3 length: 16
V gene: TRBV5-1
J gene: TRBJ2-7
D gene: .
clone size: .
CDR3 DNA: TGCGCCAGCAGTCAAGGGAGCGGGACACTGGATTACGAGCAGTACTTC
CDR3 protein: CASSQGSGTLDYEQYF

CDR3 length: 15
V gene: TRBV7-3
J gene: TRBJ2-3
D gene: .
clone size: .
CDR3 DNA: TGTGCCAGCAGCTTAGACCGGCGGGTGGGGGATACGCAGTATTTT
CDR3 protein: CASSLDRRVGDTQYF

CDR3 length: 15
V gene: TRBV5-1
J gene: TRBJ2-5
D gene: .
clone size: .
CDR3 DNA: TGCGCCAGCAGCTTGACGGGGCTAGCAGCGGGGACCCAGTACTTC
CDR3 protein: CASSLTGLAAGTQYF